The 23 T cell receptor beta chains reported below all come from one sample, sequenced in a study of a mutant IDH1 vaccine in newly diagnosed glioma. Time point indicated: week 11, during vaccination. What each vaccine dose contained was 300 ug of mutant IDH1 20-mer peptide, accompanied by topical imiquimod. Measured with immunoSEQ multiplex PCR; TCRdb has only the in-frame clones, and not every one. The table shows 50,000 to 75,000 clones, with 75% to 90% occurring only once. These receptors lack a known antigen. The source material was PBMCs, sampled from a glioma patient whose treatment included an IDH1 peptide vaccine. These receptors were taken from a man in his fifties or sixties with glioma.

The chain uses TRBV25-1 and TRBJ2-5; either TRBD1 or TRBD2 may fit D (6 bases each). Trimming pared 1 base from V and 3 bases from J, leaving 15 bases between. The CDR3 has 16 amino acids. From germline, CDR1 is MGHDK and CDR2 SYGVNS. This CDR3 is CASSELGGDTEETQYF. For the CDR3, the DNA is TGTGCCAGCAGTGAATTGGGCGGGGACACGGAAGAGACCCAGTACTTC.

CDR3 region: CASSLGQTNTGELFF. Here the CDR3 DNA reads TGTGCCAGCAGCTTGGGGCAGACGAACACCGGGGAGCTGTTTTTT. The chain uses TRBV5-4 and TRBJ2-2; no clear D gene. V was cut by 0 bases and J by 0 bases, with 6 bases left in between. The CDR3 is 15 amino acids. The V gene's germline CDR1 is SGHNT and CDR2 YYREEE (reference sequence).

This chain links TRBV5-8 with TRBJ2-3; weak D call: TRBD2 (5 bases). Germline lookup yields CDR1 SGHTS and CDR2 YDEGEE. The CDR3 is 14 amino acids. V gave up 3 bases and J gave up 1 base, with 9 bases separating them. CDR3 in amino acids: CASSYGLGTDTQYF. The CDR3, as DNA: TGTGCCAGCAGCTACGGACTCGGCACAGATACGCAGTATTTT.

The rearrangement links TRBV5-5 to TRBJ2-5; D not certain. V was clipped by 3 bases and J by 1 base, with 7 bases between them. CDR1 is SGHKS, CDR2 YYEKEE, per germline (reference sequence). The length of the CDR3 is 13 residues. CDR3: CASSSQPQETQYF. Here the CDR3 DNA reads TGTGCCAGCAGCTCTCAGCCCCAAGAGACCCAGTACTTC.

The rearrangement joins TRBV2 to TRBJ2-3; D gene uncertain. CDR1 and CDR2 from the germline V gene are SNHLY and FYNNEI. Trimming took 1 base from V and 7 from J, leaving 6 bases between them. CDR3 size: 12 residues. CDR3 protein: CASSEDSYTQYF. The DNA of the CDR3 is TGTGCCAGCAGTGAAGACAGCTATACGCAGTATTTT.

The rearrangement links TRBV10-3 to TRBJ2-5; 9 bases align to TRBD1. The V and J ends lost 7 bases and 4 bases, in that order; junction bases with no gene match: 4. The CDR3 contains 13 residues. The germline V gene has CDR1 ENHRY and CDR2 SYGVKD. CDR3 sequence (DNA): TGTGCCATCAAGGGACAGGGACTAGAGACCCAGTACTTC. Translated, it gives CAIKGQGLETQYF.

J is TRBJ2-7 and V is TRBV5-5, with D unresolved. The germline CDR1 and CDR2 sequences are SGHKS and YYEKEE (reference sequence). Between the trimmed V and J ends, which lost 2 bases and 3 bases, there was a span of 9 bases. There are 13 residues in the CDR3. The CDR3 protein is CASSFQSNYEQYF. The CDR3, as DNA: TGTGCCAGCAGCTTCCAGTCCAACTACGAGCAGTACTTC.

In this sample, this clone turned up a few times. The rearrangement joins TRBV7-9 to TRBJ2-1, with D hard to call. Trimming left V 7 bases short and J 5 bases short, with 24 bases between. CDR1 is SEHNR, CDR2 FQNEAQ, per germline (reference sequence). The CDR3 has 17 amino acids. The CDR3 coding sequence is TGTGCCAGCACCCCCCAGGAGACCGGGCCTAGAAACAATGAGCAGTTCTTC. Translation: CASTPQETGPRNNEQFF. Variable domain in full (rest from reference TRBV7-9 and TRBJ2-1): DTGVSQNPRHKITKRGQNVTFRCDPISEHNRLYWYRQTLGQGPEFLTYFQNEAQLEKSRLLSDRFSAERPKGSFSTLEIQRTEQGDSAMYLCASTPQETGPRNNEQFFGPGTRLTVL.

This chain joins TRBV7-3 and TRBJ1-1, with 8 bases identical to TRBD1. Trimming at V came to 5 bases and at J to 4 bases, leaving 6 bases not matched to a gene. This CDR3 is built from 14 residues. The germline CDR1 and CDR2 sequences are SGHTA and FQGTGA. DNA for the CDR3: TGTGCCAGCAGCCCCGGACAGGGCGGCACTGAAGCTTTCTTT. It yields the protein CASSPGQGGTEAFF.

This CDR3 is CASRTVQNSPDTQYF. DNA for the CDR3: TGTGCCAGCAGGACTGTACAGAACTCCCCAGATACGCAGTATTTT. This rearrangement joins TRBV27 to TRBJ2-3; D not certain. CDR1 and CDR2 (germline): MNHEY, SMNVEV (reference sequence). The CDR3 length is 15 residues. V was clipped by 6 bases and J by 4 bases, with 17 bases between them.

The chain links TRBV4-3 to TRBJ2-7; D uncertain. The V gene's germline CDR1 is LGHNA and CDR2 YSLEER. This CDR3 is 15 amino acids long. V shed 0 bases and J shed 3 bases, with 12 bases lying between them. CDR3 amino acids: CASSQERTGLYEQYF. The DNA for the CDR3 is TGCGCCAGCAGCCAAGAAAGAACTGGCCTCTACGAGCAGTACTTC.

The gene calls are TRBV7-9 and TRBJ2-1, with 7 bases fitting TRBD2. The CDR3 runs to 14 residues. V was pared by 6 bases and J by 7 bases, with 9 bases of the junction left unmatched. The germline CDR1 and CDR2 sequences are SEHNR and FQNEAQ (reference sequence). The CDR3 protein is CASSVATSINEQFF. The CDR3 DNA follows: TGTGCCAGCAGTGTTGCGACTAGCATAAATGAGCAGTTCTTC.

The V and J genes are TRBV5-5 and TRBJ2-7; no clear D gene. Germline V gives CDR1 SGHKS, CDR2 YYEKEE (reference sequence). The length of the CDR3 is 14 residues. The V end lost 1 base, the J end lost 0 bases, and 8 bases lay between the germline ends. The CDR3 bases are TGTGCCAGCAGCTTGAACGTTCCCTCCTACGAGCAGTACTTC. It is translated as CASSLNVPSYEQYF.

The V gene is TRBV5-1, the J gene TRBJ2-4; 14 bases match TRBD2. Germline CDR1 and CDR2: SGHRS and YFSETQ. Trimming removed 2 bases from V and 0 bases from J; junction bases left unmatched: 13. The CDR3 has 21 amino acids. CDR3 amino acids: CASSLTVGTSGGIIAKNIQYF. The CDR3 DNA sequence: TGCGCCAGCAGCTTAACTGTAGGGACTAGCGGGGGCATAATAGCCAAAAACATTCAGTACTTC.

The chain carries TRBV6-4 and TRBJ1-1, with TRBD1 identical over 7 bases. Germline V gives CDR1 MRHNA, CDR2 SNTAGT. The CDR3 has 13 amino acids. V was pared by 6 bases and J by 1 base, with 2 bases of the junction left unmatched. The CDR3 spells CASSRTGNTEAFF. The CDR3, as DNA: TGTGCCAGCAGCCGGACAGGGAACACTGAAGCTTTCTTT.

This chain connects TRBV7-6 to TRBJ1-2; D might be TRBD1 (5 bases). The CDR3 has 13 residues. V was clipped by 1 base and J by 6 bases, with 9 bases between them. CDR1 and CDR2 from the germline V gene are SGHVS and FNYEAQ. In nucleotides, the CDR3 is TGTGCCAGCAGCTTAGTCAGAGGGGATGGCTACACCTTC. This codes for CASSLVRGDGYTF.

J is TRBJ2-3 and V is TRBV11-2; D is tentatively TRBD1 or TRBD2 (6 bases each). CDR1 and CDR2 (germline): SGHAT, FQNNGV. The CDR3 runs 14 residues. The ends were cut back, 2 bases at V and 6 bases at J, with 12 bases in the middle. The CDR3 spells CASSLTGGRDTQYF. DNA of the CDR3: TGTGCCAGCAGCTTAACCGGGGGCCGGGATACGCAGTATTTT.

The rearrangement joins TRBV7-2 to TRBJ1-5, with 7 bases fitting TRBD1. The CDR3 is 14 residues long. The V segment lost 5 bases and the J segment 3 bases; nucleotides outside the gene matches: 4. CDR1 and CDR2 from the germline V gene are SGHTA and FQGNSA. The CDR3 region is CASSRGTVNQPQHF. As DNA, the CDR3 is TGTGCCAGCAGCAGAGGGACAGTCAATCAGCCCCAGCATTTT.

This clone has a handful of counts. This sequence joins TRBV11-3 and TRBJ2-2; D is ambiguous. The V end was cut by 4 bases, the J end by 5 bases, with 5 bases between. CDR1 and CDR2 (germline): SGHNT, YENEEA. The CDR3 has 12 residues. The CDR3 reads CASSSRTGELFF. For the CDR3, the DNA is TGTGCCAGCAGCTCGCGAACCGGGGAGCTGTTTTTT.

CDR3 in DNA: TGTGCCAGCTCACCCGACCACTCCTACAATGAGCAGTTCTTC. This gives the protein CASSPDHSYNEQFF. This chain links TRBV18 with TRBJ2-1; D gene unclear. With 3 bases removed from V and 0 bases from J, the gap between germline ends came to 6 bases. This CDR3 spans 14 amino acids. Germline CDR1 and CDR2: KGHSH and LQKENI.

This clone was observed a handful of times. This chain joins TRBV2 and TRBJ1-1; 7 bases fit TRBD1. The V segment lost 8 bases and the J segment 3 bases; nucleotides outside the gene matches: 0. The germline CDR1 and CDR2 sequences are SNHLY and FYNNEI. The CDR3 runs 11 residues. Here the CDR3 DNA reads TGTGCCAGCCAGGGGGACACTGAAGCTTTCTTT. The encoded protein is CASQGDTEAFF.

The CDR3: CASSYVLVSGGGEQFF. CDR3 nucleotides: TGTGCCAGCAGCTATGTTTTGGTGAGCGGGGGGGGCGAGCAGTTCTTC. The V call is TRBV7-2, the J call TRBJ2-1; 10 positions agree with TRBD2. The CDR3 runs 16 residues. V was clipped by 4 bases and J by 10 bases; unmatched bases: 13. Germline CDR1 and CDR2: SGHTA and FQGNSA.

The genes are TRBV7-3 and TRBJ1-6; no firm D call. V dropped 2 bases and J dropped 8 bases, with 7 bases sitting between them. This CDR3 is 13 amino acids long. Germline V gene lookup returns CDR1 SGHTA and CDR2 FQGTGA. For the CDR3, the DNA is TGTGCCAGCAGCTTAGGTATGGATTCACCCCTCCACTTT. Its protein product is CASSLGMDSPLHF.